Presented here are 4 T cell receptor beta chains from one specimen sequenced in a study of naive and memory T cell subsets. Whole-study findings and limits: Possibly reflecting memory cells re-expressing CD45RA, a few larger clonotypes occurred in naive repertoires, especially CD8.

Their antigens are not known. Both TRBC1 and TRBC2 were covered by a beta constant-region primer of two equimolar oligonucleotides. Nested alpha and beta constant-region primers with the SP2 primer drove four PCR rounds on ligated cDNA. TCRdb passed the UMI-ligation and nested PCR reads through MiXCR, listing each CDR3 protein once. The sample comprises over 110,000 distinct CDR3 sequences, approximately 20% of which are singletons, and about 0.57% rests with the top ten. Sequenced input: naive CD8+ T cells from blood. All receptors derive from a human donor in good health.

This clonotype was seen more than once but under ten times. The chain employs TRBV10-3 and TRBJ2-7; tentatively, D is TRBD1 (7 bases). V was clipped by 4 bases and J by 3 bases, with 10 bases between them. The germline CDR1 and CDR2 sequences are ENHRY and SYGVKD. The CDR3 is made up of 13 amino acids. As DNA, the CDR3 is TGTGCCATCAGTGCAGGGGGGAGCTACGAGCAGTACTTC. Translating gives CAISAGGSYEQYF.

The sample holds a few counts of this clonotype. This chain joins TRBV6-5 and TRBJ2-7; D is perhaps TRBD2 (6 bases). V gave up 2 bases and J gave up 2 bases, with 19 bases separating them. The CDR3 covers 17 residues. Germline assignment: CDR1 MNHEY and CDR2 SVGAGI. The DNA of the CDR3 is TGTGCCAGCAGTTACGCCCGCTCTGGACTACCAGCCTACGAGCAGTACTTC. The encoded protein is CASSYARSGLPAYEQYF.

The V and J genes are TRBV25-1 and TRBJ1-2; D may be TRBD1 (6 bases). V was cut by 10 bases and J by 8 bases, with 26 bases left in between. This CDR3 has 15 amino acids. Germline-derived CDR1 and CDR2 are MGHDK and SYGVNS. The CDR3 sequence is CATKGAGASYGGYTF. CDR3 in DNA: TGTGCCACCAAAGGGGCAGGGGCGAGTTATGGGGGCTACACCTTC.

J is TRBJ2-7 and V is TRBV20-1, with no clear D. V was clipped by 0 bases and J by 0 bases, with 6 bases between them. Per germline, CDR1 DFQATT and CDR2 SNEGSKA (reference sequence). The CDR3 runs to 13 residues. CDR3 DNA: TGCAGTGCTAGAGATCCCATCTCCTACGAGCAGTACTTC. It translates to CSARDPISYEQYF.